These 3 T cell receptor beta chains were all obtained from the same sample, sequenced in a study of long-term antiretroviral therapy in people with HIV. Survey level was the resolution at which the v3.0 immunoSEQ assay ran. The table came from immunoSEQ multiplex PCR; TCRdb's copy has only in-frame clones and leaves some out. The table lists tens of thousands of clones, approximately 84% of them singletons. The sequencing used unsorted PBMCs, collected 0.5 years before starting antiretroviral therapy. All receptors come from a man in his forties with HIV.

The V and J genes are TRBV7-2 and TRBJ2-3, with 8 bases aligning to TRBD2. CDR1 is SGHTA, CDR2 FQGNSA, per germline. V gave up 1 base and J gave up 5 bases; unmatched junction bases: 14. CDR3 size: 18 residues. The CDR3 loop reads CASSLGGRRGAREDTQYF. The CDR3 coding sequence is TGTGCCAGCAGCTTAGGGGGACGGCGGGGGGCTCGGGAAGATACGCAGTATTTT.

The V and J genes are TRBV16 and TRBJ1-2; D unresolved. The CDR3 is 16 residues long. Germline V gene data show CDR1 as KGHSY and CDR2 as FQNENV. V dropped 2 bases and J dropped 7 bases, with 20 bases sitting between them. The DNA for the CDR3 is TGTGCCAGCAGCCAACAAAACGGCGGAAGGGCCGGTGGCTACACCTTC. Its translation: CASSQQNGGRAGGYTF.

The rearrangement links TRBV13 to TRBJ2-2, with D possibly being TRBD2 (6 bases). Germline CDR1 PRHDT, CDR2 FYEKMQ (reference sequence). V dropped 7 bases and J dropped 4 bases, with 16 bases sitting between them. This CDR3 is built from 15 residues. The CDR3: CASTSWGDGTGELFF. The CDR3 DNA is TGTGCCAGCACCTCATGGGGGGATGGCACCGGGGAGCTGTTTTTT. Full variable domain (rest looked up from reference TRBV13 and TRBJ2-2): AAGVIQSPRHLIKEKRETATLKCYPIPRHDTVYWYQQGPGQDPQFLISFYEKMQSDKGSIPDRFSAQQFSDYHSELNMSSLELGDSALYFCASTSWGDGTGELFFGEGSRLTVL.